Shown below are 29 T cell receptor beta chains from a single sample sequenced in a study of cytotoxic CD8 clonotypes in ibrutinib-treated CLL. Libraries were prepared by immunoSEQ multiplex PCR; TCRdb keeps only in-frame clonotypes and omits some of them. This table has approximately 320,000 clones, 60% to 80% appearing once. This sample comprised PBMCs, obtained after 36 months of ibrutinib treatment. The receptors here all came from a human donor with chronic lymphocytic leukemia.

This chain's CDR3 is CASSWRSTQGIGFHEQYF. The CDR3 bases are TGCGCCAGCAGCTGGAGAAGTACACAGGGCATCGGCTTCCACGAGCAGTACTTC. The J gene is TRBJ2-7, the V gene TRBV5-1; the D gene is possibly TRBD1 (6 bases). From germline, CDR1 is SGHRS and CDR2 YFSETQ. The length of the CDR3 is 18 residues. V dropped 3 bases and J dropped 5 bases, with 27 bases sitting between them.

This clone occurred once. CDR3 in amino acids: CASRPAGSSNEKLFF. The CDR3 DNA is TGTGCCAGCAGACCCGCAGGGTCCTCTAATGAAAAACTGTTTTTT. This rearrangement joins TRBV5-6 to TRBJ1-4; possibly TRBD1 for D (5 bases). Germline assignment: CDR1 SGHDT and CDR2 YYEEEE. Trimming cost V 5 bases and J 3 bases, with 14 bases left between them. This CDR3 region has 15 residues.

V gene TRBV7-6 combines with J gene TRBJ2-7, with 9 bases identical to TRBD1. Germline trimming cut 0 bases from V and 0 bases from J; bases unmatched to any gene: 3. Per the germline V gene, CDR1 is SGHVS and CDR2 is FNYEAQ. The CDR3 covers 16 residues. CDR3 residues: CASSLARDRDSYEQYF. The CDR3 DNA sequence: TGTGCCAGCAGCTTAGCTCGGGACAGGGACTCCTACGAGCAGTACTTC.

The chain recombines TRBV5-4 with TRBJ2-2; 10 positions match TRBD2. Per germline, CDR1 SGHNT and CDR2 YYREEE (reference sequence). V shed 4 bases, J shed 4 bases, and the junction held 4 bases outside the gene matches. This CDR3 has 15 residues. CDR3 residues: CASSTGLASTGELFF. The CDR3 nucleotides read TGTGCCAGCAGCACGGGACTAGCGAGCACCGGGGAGCTGTTTTTT.

This chain joins TRBV7-6 and TRBJ2-3, with D maybe TRBD2 (5 bases). The germline V and J ends were trimmed by 6 bases and 3 bases, with 10 bases remaining between them. The germline V gene encodes CDR1 SGHVS and CDR2 FNYEAQ. This CDR3 region has 13 residues. Here the CDR3 DNA reads TGTGCCAGCAGTCCGGACTTTACAGATACGCAGTATTTT. This sequence encodes CASSPDFTDTQYF.

The chain couples TRBV7-6 to TRBJ1-2; weak D call: TRBD1 (5 bases). Germline CDR1 is SGHVS and CDR2 is FNYEAQ. Trimming removed 1 base at V and 8 bases at J, with 17 bases between. There are 15 residues in the CDR3. Here the CDR3 reads CASSLEAGLRGGYTF. Written as DNA, the CDR3 is TGTGCCAGCAGCTTAGAAGCAGGGCTGAGGGGAGGCTACACCTTC.

J is TRBJ2-3 and V is TRBV7-9; TRBD2 aligns across 11 bases. Germline loops: CDR1 SEHNR, CDR2 FQNEAQ (reference sequence). The junction had 0 bases not matched to a gene; V was cut back by 6 bases and J by 4 bases. The CDR3 extends over 13 amino acids. CDR3 in DNA: TGTGCCAGCAGACTAGCGGGAGCAGATACGCAGTATTTT. As protein: CASRLAGADTQYF.

V and J are TRBV29-1 and TRBJ1-2; perhaps TRBD1 as D (5 bases). The germline V gene encodes CDR1 SQVTM and CDR2 ANQGSEA. CDR3 length equals 13 residues. The germline V and J ends were trimmed by 4 bases and 5 bases, with 14 bases remaining between them. Written as DNA, the CDR3 is TGCAGCGTTGCCACACCAGGGCAGTATGGCTACACCTTC. Protein sequence: CSVATPGQYGYTF.

V and J are TRBV5-1 and TRBJ2-7; D gene ambiguous. The V gene's germline CDR1 is SGHRS and CDR2 YFSETQ. Trimming stripped 1 base from V and 3 bases from J, with 8 bases between. The CDR3 totals 13 residues. The CDR3, as DNA: TGCGCCAGCAGCTTGAGGGTCGACTACGAGCAGTACTTC. The encoded protein is CASSLRVDYEQYF.

This rearrangement joins TRBV4-1 to TRBJ2-1, with D tentatively TRBD1 or TRBD2 (5 bases each). Germline assignment: CDR1 MGHRA and CDR2 YSYEKL. The V end lost 5 bases, the J end lost 2 bases, and 19 bases lay between the germline ends. The CDR3 consists of 17 residues. The CDR3 DNA reads TGCGCCAGCAGCGAAGGGGTGGGGGAAGGGGCCTACAATGAGCAGTTCTTC. Its translation: CASSEGVGEGAYNEQFF.

V usage is TRBV4-1 and J usage is TRBJ2-3, with D perhaps matching TRBD2 (6 bases). Germline V gene sequence: CDR1 MGHRA, CDR2 YSYEKL. The CDR3 consists of 14 residues. V was pared by 8 bases and J by 5 bases, with 17 bases between. The DNA for the CDR3 is TGCGCCAGCTCCGCCGTACTGGGGGGAGATACGCAGTATTTT. It specifies CASSAVLGGDTQYF.

The chain couples TRBV7-9 to TRBJ2-7; D might be TRBD2 (5 bases). Per germline, CDR1 SEHNR and CDR2 FQNEAQ (reference sequence). V lost 4 bases to trimming and J lost 2 bases, with 21 bases between them. The CDR3 length is 17 residues. CDR3 in DNA: TGTGCCAGCAGCTCCTCAACCGGGAACCCAGGACCCTACGAGCAGTACTTC. Encoded protein: CASSSSTGNPGPYEQYF.

A word on this clone: This sample includes further DNA sequences coding for the same CDR3. The J gene is TRBJ1-5, the V gene TRBV5-1; 7 nucleotides line up with TRBD1. The CDR3 is 14 residues long. With V trimmed by 2 bases and J by 3 bases, 2 bases remained unmatched. In germline, CDR1 is SGHRS, CDR2 YFSETQ. The CDR3 nucleotides read TGCGCCAGCAGCTTAACAGGGGTCAATCAGCCCCAGCATTTT. Residues: CASSLTGVNQPQHF.

This chain uses TRBV2 with TRBJ2-6, with D possibly matching TRBD1 (6 bases). The CDR3 has 17 amino acids. V was cut by 1 base and J by 3 bases, with 13 bases left in between. CDR1 and CDR2 from the germline V gene are SNHLY and FYNNEI. CDR3 sequence: CASSEEFWGRGANVLTF. The CDR3 DNA reads as TGTGCCAGCAGTGAAGAATTTTGGGGGCGTGGGGCCAACGTCCTGACTTTC.

The chain combines TRBV6-5 with TRBJ1-2, with 8 bases fitting TRBD1. V was clipped by 3 bases and J by 4 bases; unmatched bases: 7. Germline V lookup: CDR1 MNHEY, CDR2 SVGAGI. The CDR3 loop spans 15 amino acids. This CDR3 reads CASSYATGATYGYTF. For the CDR3, the DNA is TGTGCCAGCAGTTATGCGACAGGGGCGACCTATGGCTACACCTTC.

There are a few counts of this clone. The rearrangement joins TRBV7-2 to TRBJ2-7; D call uncertain. Trimming stripped 5 bases from V and 2 bases from J, with 7 bases between. Germline CDR1 and CDR2: SGHTA and FQGNSA. The CDR3 covers 12 residues. The CDR3 region has the DNA TGTGCCAGCAGCCGGCCGCCCTACGAGCAGTACTTC. Its translation: CASSRPPYEQYF. Together with reference TRBV7-2 and TRBJ2-7, the CDR3 gives the full variable domain: GAGVSQSPSNKVTEKGKDVELRCDPISGHTALYWYRQSLGQGLEFLIYFQGNSAPDKSGLPSDRFSAERTGGSVSTLTIQRTQQEDSAVYLCASSRPPYEQYFGPGTRLTVT.

The V call is TRBV5-1, the J call TRBJ1-5; 8 bases align to TRBD1. Looked up from germline, CDR1 is SGHRS and CDR2 is YFSETQ. The V and J ends lost 0 bases and 7 bases, in that order; junction bases with no gene match: 6. This CDR3 has 15 residues. The CDR3 sequence: CASSLVAGGGQPQHF. The CDR3 DNA reads TGCGCCAGCAGCTTGGTGGCAGGGGGCGGGCAGCCCCAGCATTTT. Variable domain in full (rest from reference TRBV5-1 and TRBJ1-5): KAGVTQTPRYLIKTRGQQVTLSCSPISGHRSVSWYQQTPGQGLQFLFEYFSETQRNKGNFPGRFSGRQFSNSRSEMNVSTLELGDSALYLCASSLVAGGGQPQHFGDGTRLSIL.

With regard to this clone: Other DNA sequences within the sample encode an identical CDR3. V and J are TRBV7-9 and TRBJ2-7, with TRBD1 matching over 8 bases. This CDR3 contains 14 residues. With 1 base clipped from V and 3 bases from J, the junction kept 2 bases outside the gene matches. Germline V gives CDR1 SEHNR, CDR2 FQNEAQ (reference sequence). CDR3 loop: CASSLEGQGYEQYF. The CDR3 region has the DNA TGTGCCAGCAGCTTAGAAGGACAGGGCTACGAGCAGTACTTC. Variable domain in full (rest from reference TRBV7-9 and TRBJ2-7): DTGVSQNPRHKITKRGQNVTFRCDPISEHNRLYWYRQTLGQGPEFLTYFQNEAQLEKSRLLSDRFSAERPKGSFSTLEIQRTEQGDSAMYLCASSLEGQGYEQYFGPGTRLTVT.

CDR3: CASSFRGILPDTQYF. The CDR3 DNA reads as TGTGCCAGCAGCTTTCGGGGAATTCTCCCAGATACGCAGTATTTT. This chain connects TRBV5-8 to TRBJ2-3; TRBD2 is a possible D gene (5 bases). Deletions cut 2 bases from V and 4 bases from J, with 14 bases between. CDR1 SGHTS and CDR2 YDEGEE come from the germline V gene. CDR3 length equals 15 residues.

The chain has TRBV7-6 and TRBJ1-2; D call uncertain. V lost 5 bases, J lost 4 bases, and 11 bases lay in between. Germline CDR1 is SGHVS and CDR2 is FNYEAQ. The CDR3 loop spans 13 amino acids. The DNA of the CDR3 is TGTGCCAGCAGCCCCTTTCCCATCTATGGCTACACCTTC. Amino acids: CASSPFPIYGYTF.

This clone is a singleton in its sample. V gene TRBV27 combines with J gene TRBJ2-1; 12 nucleotides align to TRBD1. The trim removed 2 bases at V and 7 bases at J, leaving 9 bases unmatched. CDR1 is MNHEY, CDR2 SMNVEV, per germline (reference sequence). The CDR3 spans 17 residues. CDR3 sequence reads: CASSLPVRDRGLNEQFF. CDR3 DNA sequence: TGTGCCAGCAGTTTACCCGTCAGGGACAGGGGGCTTAATGAGCAGTTCTTC.

This chain uses TRBV5-1 with TRBJ2-7; 11 nucleotides agree with TRBD2. With 2 bases clipped from V and 5 bases from J, the junction kept 6 bases outside the gene matches. CDR1 and CDR2 (germline): SGHRS, YFSETQ. This CDR3 has 15 amino acids. In DNA form, the CDR3 reads TGCGCCAGCAGCTTAATACTAGCGGGGGTGAACGAGCAGTACTTC. It specifies CASSLILAGVNEQYF.

This clone has only a few counts. The CDR3 loop is CASSQGRQGRSEAFF. In DNA form, the CDR3 reads TGCGCCAGCAGCCAAGGGAGACAGGGTCGGTCTGAAGCTTTCTTT. The gene calls are TRBV4-1 and TRBJ1-1; 7 nucleotides match TRBD1. With 1 base clipped from V and 6 bases from J, the junction kept 8 bases outside the gene matches. Per the germline V gene, CDR1 is MGHRA and CDR2 is YSYEKL. The CDR3 has 15 amino acids.

The V gene is TRBV4-3, the J gene TRBJ2-7; weak D call: TRBD1 (5 bases). Germline values: CDR1 LGHNA, CDR2 YSLEER. With 4 bases removed from V and 3 bases from J, the gap between germline ends came to 10 bases. CDR3 size: 13 residues. The CDR3 DNA reads as TGCGCCAGCAGCCCCGGAGACAGCTACGAGCAGTACTTC. Translation: CASSPGDSYEQYF.

This clone has just a few counts. The chain recombines TRBV27 with TRBJ2-7; 10 bases map to TRBD2. V trimming: 7 bases; J trimming: 4 bases; junction bases outside the gene matches: 10. Germline-derived CDR1 and CDR2 are MNHEY and SMNVEV (reference sequence). The CDR3 consists of 15 residues. CDR3 amino acids: CASTSLGAGGYEQYF. The CDR3 bases are TGTGCCAGCACCTCCTTAGGAGCGGGAGGGTACGAGCAGTACTTC.

Written as DNA, the CDR3 is TGCGCCAGCAGCCTAGGACACTTCCCTAATGAAAAACTGTTTTTT. Its translation is CASSLGHFPNEKLFF. The chain carries TRBV5-1 and TRBJ1-4; weak D call: TRBD1 (5 bases). This CDR3 contains 15 residues. The germline gives CDR1 SGHRS, CDR2 YFSETQ. Trimming took off 4 bases at V and 3 bases at J, with 13 bases between the two ends.

The chain carries TRBV28 and TRBJ2-6; D perhaps matches TRBD1 (6 bases). V was pared by 6 bases and J by 4 bases, with 19 bases between. CDR3 length: 17 residues. The germline gives CDR1 MDHEN, CDR2 SYDVKM. The CDR3 sequence: CASSSPNRASGANVLTF. The CDR3 DNA sequence: TGTGCCAGCAGCTCCCCTAACAGGGCATCAGGGGCCAACGTCCTGACTTTC.

This clone was observed a few times. The rearrangement links TRBV4-1 to TRBJ1-5; no reliable D call. The ends were cut back, 1 base at V and 4 bases at J, with 8 bases in the middle. There are 14 residues in the CDR3. CDR1 is MGHRA and CDR2 is YSYEKL in the germline V gene. The CDR3 DNA sequence: TGCGCCAGCAGCCAAGTCACGGCAAATCAGCCCCAGCATTTT. The encoded protein is CASSQVTANQPQHF.

The chain has TRBV4-1 and TRBJ2-2; D remains unclear. Germline CDR1 reads MGHRA; CDR2 reads YSYEKL. Trimming took off 1 base at V and 2 bases at J, with 8 bases between the two ends. The length of the CDR3 is 15 residues. DNA for the CDR3: TGCGCCAGCAGCCAAGCCCGACACAACACCGGGGAGCTGTTTTTT. Translated, it gives CASSQARHNTGELFF.